One and the same sample provided the 7 T cell receptor beta chains below, sequenced in a study of cytomegalovirus exposure and HLA in healthy donors. PCR primers comprised 60 Vbeta and 13 Jbeta primers. Some clones are missing from TCRdb's copy, which holds only in-frame ones; the method was immunoSEQ multiplex PCR. The table has approximately 80,000 clones, around 70% seen once. Sequencing input: PBMCs. Source of these receptors: a woman aged 35 to 49 in good health and CMV-seropositive.

CDR3 in amino acids: CAFNDRHEAFF. CDR3 DNA: TGTGCCTTCAATGACCGACATGAAGCTTTCTTT. V is TRBV30 and J is TRBJ1-1, with D uncertain. V dropped 7 bases and J dropped 7 bases, with 13 bases sitting between them. The CDR3 contains 11 residues. Germline V CDR1 and CDR2: GTSNPN, SVGIG (reference sequence).

This clone was picked up many times. The chain recombines TRBV28 with TRBJ2-7; 8 bases are shared with TRBD2. The CDR3 has 13 amino acids. V shed 7 bases and J 2 bases; nucleotides not matched to a gene: 4. From germline, CDR1 is MDHEN and CDR2 SYDVKM. CDR3 amino acids: CASKLAGTYEQYF. DNA for the CDR3: TGTGCCAGCAAGCTAGCGGGCACCTACGAGCAGTACTTC.

The chain joins TRBV28 to TRBJ1-2; D remains unclear. Germline V gene sequence: CDR1 MDHEN, CDR2 SYDVKM. The CDR3 is made up of 12 amino acids. Between the trimmed V and J ends, which lost 8 bases and 5 bases, there was a span of 12 bases. The DNA for the CDR3 is TGTGCCAGCTCCTCGGGCGGGTATGGCTACACCTTC. It yields the protein CASSSGGYGYTF.

This clone was recorded a few times. The chain links TRBV11-2 to TRBJ2-7, with D possibly being TRBD2 (5 bases). The V end was cut by 1 base, the J end by 7 bases, with 14 bases between. This CDR3 spans 14 amino acids. Per the germline V gene, CDR1 is SGHAT and CDR2 is FQNNGV. CDR3 DNA: TGTGCCAGCAGCTTAGGAGGGCCCAGGAGGGAGCAGTACTTC. Its translation: CASSLGGPRREQYF. The complete variable domain, with remaining parts taken from reference TRBV11-2 and TRBJ2-7, reads EAGVAQSPRYKIIEKRQSVAFWCNPISGHATLYWYQQILGQGPKLLIQFQNNGVVDDSQLPKDRFSAERLKGVDSTLKIQPAKLEDSAVYLCASSLGGPRREQYFGPGTRLTVT.

This clone came up a few times. The chain joins TRBV28 to TRBJ2-1; TRBD2 matches 11 bases. J lost 6 bases, V lost 5 bases, and 6 bases had no gene match. Per the germline V gene, CDR1 is MDHEN and CDR2 is SYDVKM. The CDR3 covers 15 residues. The DNA for the CDR3 is TGTGCCAGCAGTAAGGGGGGGACTAGCGGCAATGAGCAGTTCTTC. This gives the protein CASSKGGTSGNEQFF. Looking up the rest from reference TRBV28 and TRBJ2-1 gives the full variable domain: DVKVTQSSRYLVKRTGEKVFLECVQDMDHENMFWYRQDPGLGLRLIYFSYDVKMKEKGDIPEGYSVSREKKERFSLILESASTNQTSMYLCASSKGGTSGNEQFFGPGTRLTVL.

This sequence joins TRBV27 and TRBJ1-2; D possibly corresponds to TRBD1 (6 bases). CDR3 size: 15 residues. Germline V gene lookup returns CDR1 MNHEY and CDR2 SMNVEV (reference sequence). Deletions cut 2 bases from V and 1 base from J, with 11 bases between. CDR3 coding DNA: TGTGCCAGCAGTTTAGGACAGTACTTTAACTATGGCTACACCTTC. This encodes CASSLGQYFNYGYTF.

V usage is TRBV12-5 and J usage is TRBJ2-3; 8 bases are a match to TRBD1. V shed 6 bases and J 3 bases; nucleotides not matched to a gene: 5. The germline V gene encodes CDR1 LGHNT and CDR2 FRNRAP. The CDR3 totals 14 residues. Written as DNA, the CDR3 is TGTGCTAGTGGCGCAGGGGGCCCTACAGATACGCAGTATTTT. Residues: CASGAGGPTDTQYF.